Listed below are T cell receptor beta chains from one sample, sequenced in a study of blood T cell repertoires in COVID-19. Profiling relied on immunoSEQ multiplex PCR, and the TCRdb table lists in-frame clones only, not all of them. The sample gives some 64,000 clones, 80% to 85% of which show up once; about 16% is in the top ten. The sequenced material came from peripheral blood. The receptors here all came from a man aged 55 to 70 with COVID-19, enrolled during active disease. Both conserved end residues are part of each CDR3. D genes are given only for firm matches. Where a row states a size, it is once, few, many or the class of an expanded clone; other rows omit it.

J | D | size | V | DNA | CDR3
TRBJ1-6 | TRBD1 | NA | TRBV7-9 | TGTGCCAGCAGCTTCGGGACAGTAAAGAATTCACCCCTCCACTTT | CASSFGTVKNSPLHF
TRBJ2-3 | TRBD2 | NA | TRBV12-5 | TGTGCTAGTGGTTTGGTAATAGGGACTAGCGGTCTTCCCTACACAGATACGCAGTATTTT | CASGLVIGTSGLPYTDTQYF
TRBJ2-3 | TRBD2 | NA | TRBV5-1 | TGCGCCAGCAGCCAATTAGCGGGAGTGGGGACAGATACGCAGTATTTT | CASSQLAGVGTDTQYF
TRBJ1-6 | NA | NA | TRBV6-5 | TGTGCCAGCAGTTACGGGGAGGGGCGGGATTCACCCCTCCACTTT | CASSYGEGRDSPLHF
TRBJ1-2 | NA | NA | TRBV5-1 | TGCGCCAGCAGCTTGGAGGGGGTTCGTGGCTACACCTTC | CASSLEGVRGYTF
TRBJ1-5 | NA | once | TRBV10-1 | TGCGCCAGCAGCGCCGCCGGGGTCAATCAGCCCCAGCATTTT | CASSAAGVNQPQHF
TRBJ1-5 | TRBD1 | once | TRBV19 | TGTGCCAGTAGTATGGACAGGGATCAGCCCCAGCATTTT | CASSMDRDQPQHF
TRBJ1-1 | NA | NA | TRBV18 | TGTGCCAGCTCACGGGGGCCCGACACTGAAGCTTTCTTT | CASSRGPDTEAFF
TRBJ2-7 | TRBD1 | NA | TRBV2 | TGTGCCAGCACAATTCGACAGGGGTTTTACGAGCAGTACTTC | CASTIRQGFYEQYF
TRBJ1-1 | TRBD1 | NA | TRBV7-3 | TGTGCCAGCAGCTCCGGGACAGGGGGCGCGGGCACTGAAGCTTTCTTT | CASSSGTGGAGTEAFF
TRBJ2-5 | TRBD1 | NA | TRBV28 | TGTGCCAGCAGTTACGAGGACAGGGAGACCCAGTACTTC | CASSYEDRETQYF
TRBJ2-1 | NA | NA | TRBV19 | TGTGCCAGTAGTATAGCGGGGTCGTTCAATGAGCAGTTCTTC | CASSIAGSFNEQFF
TRBJ2-2 | TRBD2 | NA | TRBV5-1 | TGCGCCAGCAGCCCCACTAGCGGGGGGATAAACACCGGGGAGCTGTTTTTT | CASSPTSGGINTGELFF
TRBJ1-2 | NA | NA | TRBV19 | TGTGCCAGATACCTTCGAGAGACTGCCTTC | CARYLRETAF
TRBJ1-6 | NA | NA | TRBV12-3/TRBV12-4 | TGTGCCAGCCGGACAGATTATAATTCACCCCTCCACTTT | CASRTDYNSPLHF
TRBJ2-4 | TRBD1 | NA | TRBV28 | TGTGCCACCGTCGCCAAAATGATAAACAGGGGACCGACGAGAGGGTACATTCAGTACTTC | CATVAKMINRGPTRGYIQYF
TRBJ2-2 | TRBD2 | NA | TRBV9 | TGTGCCAGCAGCGTAGATCCAGCGGGAGGGCGTGGCGGGGAGCTGTTTTTT | CASSVDPAGGRGGELFF
TRBJ2-7 | TRBD2 | once | TRBV6-5 | TGTGCCAGCAGTTACTCGGGGAGGGAAGGATACGAGCAGTACTTC | CASSYSGREGYEQYF
TRBJ1-1 | NA | NA | TRBV6-6 | TGTGCCAGCAGTTACCCGTATAGCGCTGAAGCTTTCTTT | CASSYPYSAEAFF
TRBJ2-3 | TRBD2 | NA | TRBV2 | TGTGCCAGCAGTGAGGTAGCGGGAGGGACAGATACGCAGTATTTT | CASSEVAGGTDTQYF
TRBJ2-7 | NA | NA | TRBV10-3 | TGTGCCATCAGTGAAGTAGTCAGGTCCGAGCAGTACTTC | CAISEVVRSEQYF
TRBJ2-1 | TRBD1 | NA | TRBV18 | TGTGCCAGCTCACCTGGGACAGGGGACGGCAATGAGCAGTTCTTC | CASSPGTGDGNEQFF
TRBJ2-3 | NA | NA | TRBV27 | TGTGCCAGCGCCCCACGGGGTTTTCTAAACACAGATACGCAGTATTTT | CASAPRGFLNTDTQYF
TRBJ2-3 | TRBD1 | NA | TRBV27 | TGTGCCAGCAGTTTGTCGACAGGGGGCAGGGTAGATACGCAGTATTTT | CASSLSTGGRVDTQYF
TRBJ1-1 | TRBD1 | once | TRBV14 | TGTGCCAGCAGCCAAGGACAGGGACTGAACACTGAAGCTTTCTTT | CASSQGQGLNTEAFF
TRBJ1-2 | NA | NA | TRBV30 | TGTGCCCGCACCCCCAGGGAGGAGGGCTATGGCTACACCTTC | CARTPREEGYGYTF
TRBJ2-7 | TRBD1 | few | TRBV5-1 | TGCGCCAGCAGCCCCGGGACAGGGGGTTACGAGCAGTACTTC | CASSPGTGGYEQYF
TRBJ2-7 | TRBD2 | NA | TRBV29-1 | TGCAGCGGGGGTAGCGGGGGCCTTGGTGAGCAGTACTTC | CSGGSGGLGEQYF
TRBJ2-2 | NA | NA | TRBV29-1 | TGCAGCGTTGACAGGGGCGGCACCGGGGAGCTGTTTTTT | CSVDRGGTGELFF
TRBJ2-4 | TRBD2 | once | TRBV19 | TGTGCCAGTAGTATTTTTGCGGGGGGGCAGGTTGGCAAAAACATTCAGTACTTC | CASSIFAGGQVGKNIQYF
TRBJ1-1 | NA | NA | TRBV7-9 | TGTGCCAGCAGACCCAGGGAGGGTCTGAACACTGAAGCTTTCTTT | CASRPREGLNTEAFF
TRBJ2-7 | NA | NA | TRBV10-2 | TGCGCCAGCAGTGATGAGGGAAAGCAGTACTTC | CASSDEGKQYF
TRBJ2-3 | TRBD2 | NA | TRBV7-3 | TGTGCCAGCAGCTTAAGCTTTAGCGGGGGCAGCACAGATACGCAGTATTTT | CASSLSFSGGSTDTQYF
TRBJ2-1 | TRBD1 | NA | TRBV29-1 | TGCAGCGTTGGGACAGGGATGAATGAGCAGTTCTTC | CSVGTGMNEQFF
TRBJ2-3 | TRBD2 | NA | TRBV10-1 | TGCGCCAGCAGCCTCGGCGGTAGCGGGAGTTCAGATACGCAGTATTTT | CASSLGGSGSSDTQYF
TRBJ2-3 | TRBD2 | NA | TRBV6-4 | TGTGCCAGCAGTGACTCAGGCGGGGGGGTGCCATATTTT | CASSDSGGGVPYF
TRBJ2-7 | TRBD1 | NA | TRBV27 | TGTGCCAGCAGTTTATACCCCCGTGCAGGGGGTTCCTACGAGCAGTACTTC | CASSLYPRAGGSYEQYF
TRBJ1-5 | TRBD1 | NA | TRBV6-6 | TGTGCCAGCAGCCGGGGGACAGGGGGCCCTCAGCCCCAGCATTTT | CASSRGTGGPQPQHF
TRBJ1-5 | NA | NA | TRBV30 | TGTGCCTGGAGTGTAGACGAGTCAGGGCCGCCCCAGCATTTT | CAWSVDESGPPQHF
TRBJ1-6 | NA | NA | TRBV24-1 | TGTGCCACCAGGGGGGGAATTAATTCACCCCTCCACTTT | CATRGGINSPLHF
TRBJ2-7 | TRBD2 | NA | TRBV13 | TGTGCCAGCGCCGTGGGACTAGCGGACTACGAGCAGTACTTC | CASAVGLADYEQYF
TRBJ1-6 | NA | once | TRBV10-3 | TGTGCCATCAGTGAGTCGTTGTTTCCCGGAGAATCACCCCTCCACTTT | CAISESLFPGESPLHF
TRBJ1-4 | NA | NA | TRBV6-5 | TGTGCCAGCAGCCAAACAGGGTCTAATGAAAAACTGTTTTTT | CASSQTGSNEKLFF
TRBJ2-3 | NA | NA | TRBV5-1 | TGCGCCAGCAGCTTGGATGCCTTCGGGGGTGGAGATACGCAGTATTTT | CASSLDAFGGGDTQYF
TRBJ2-3 | NA | NA | TRBV29-1 | TGCAGCGTTCACTTAGCGGACCGTAGCACAGATACGCAGTATTTT | CSVHLADRSTDTQYF
TRBJ2-5 | TRBD1 | NA | TRBV5-1 | TGCGCCAGCAGCTTAGGGACAGGGGAGTTGACCCAGTACTTC | CASSLGTGELTQYF
TRBJ2-3 | TRBD2 | NA | TRBV11-3 | TGTGCCAGCAGTCCCGGGGGTAGCGGGAGGACCACAGATACGCAGTATTTT | CASSPGGSGRTTDTQYF
TRBJ2-1 | TRBD2 | NA | TRBV19 | TGTGCCAGTGATAGCGGGGGGACCACCAACAATGAGCAGTTCTTC | CASDSGGTTNNEQFF
TRBJ1-2 | NA | NA | TRBV15 | TGTGCCACCAACACCCCAGGGGACTATGGCTACACCTTC | CATNTPGDYGYTF
TRBJ1-4 | TRBD1 | NA | TRBV30 | TGTGCCTGGAGTGGGGGGACAGGCCTTAATGAAAAACTGTTTTTT | CAWSGGTGLNEKLFF